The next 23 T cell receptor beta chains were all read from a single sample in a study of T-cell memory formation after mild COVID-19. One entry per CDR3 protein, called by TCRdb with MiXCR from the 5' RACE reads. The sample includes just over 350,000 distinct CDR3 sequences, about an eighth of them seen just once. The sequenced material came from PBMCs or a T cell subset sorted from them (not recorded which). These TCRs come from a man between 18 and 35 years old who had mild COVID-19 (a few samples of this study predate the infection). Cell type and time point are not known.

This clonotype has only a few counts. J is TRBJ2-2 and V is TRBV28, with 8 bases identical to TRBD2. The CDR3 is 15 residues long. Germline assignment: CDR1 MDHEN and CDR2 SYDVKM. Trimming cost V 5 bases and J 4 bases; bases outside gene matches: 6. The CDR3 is CASSGLTSVTGELFF. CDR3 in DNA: TGTGCCAGCAGTGGGCTGACTAGCGTCACCGGGGAGCTGTTTTTT.

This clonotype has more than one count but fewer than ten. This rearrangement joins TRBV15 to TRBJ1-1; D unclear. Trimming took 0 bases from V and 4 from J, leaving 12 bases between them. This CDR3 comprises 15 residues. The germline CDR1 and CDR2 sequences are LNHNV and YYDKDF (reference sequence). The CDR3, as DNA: TGTGCCACCAGCAGAGACCCAGCCCTGGGCACTGAAGCTTTCTTT. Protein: CATSRDPALGTEAFF.

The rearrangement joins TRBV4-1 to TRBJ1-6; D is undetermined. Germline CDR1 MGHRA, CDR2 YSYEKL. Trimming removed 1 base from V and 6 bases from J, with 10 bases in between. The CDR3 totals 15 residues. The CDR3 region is CASSQGRAFNSPLHF. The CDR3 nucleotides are TGCGCCAGCAGCCAAGGACGGGCCTTTAATTCACCCCTCCACTTT.

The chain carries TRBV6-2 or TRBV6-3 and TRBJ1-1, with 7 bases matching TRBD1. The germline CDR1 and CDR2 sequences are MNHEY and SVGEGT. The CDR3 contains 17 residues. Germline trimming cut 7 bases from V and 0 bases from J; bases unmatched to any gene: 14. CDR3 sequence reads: CASTKDRLRVLNTEAFF. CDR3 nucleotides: TGTGCCAGCACCAAGGACAGGCTGCGGGTCTTGAACACTGAAGCTTTCTTT.

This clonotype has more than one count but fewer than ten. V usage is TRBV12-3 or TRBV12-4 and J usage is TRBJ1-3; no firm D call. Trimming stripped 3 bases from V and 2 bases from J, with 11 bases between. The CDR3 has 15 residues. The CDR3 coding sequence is TGTGCCAGCAGTTTTAGGACCTCTACTGGAAACACCATATATTTT. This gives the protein CASSFRTSTGNTIYF.

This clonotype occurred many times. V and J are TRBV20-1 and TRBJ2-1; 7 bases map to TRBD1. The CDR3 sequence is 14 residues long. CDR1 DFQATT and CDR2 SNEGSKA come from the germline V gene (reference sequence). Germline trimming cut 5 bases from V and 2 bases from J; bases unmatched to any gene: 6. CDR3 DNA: TGCAGTGCTGGGACAGAGAGGACCTACAATGAGCAGTTCTTC. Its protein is CSAGTERTYNEQFF.

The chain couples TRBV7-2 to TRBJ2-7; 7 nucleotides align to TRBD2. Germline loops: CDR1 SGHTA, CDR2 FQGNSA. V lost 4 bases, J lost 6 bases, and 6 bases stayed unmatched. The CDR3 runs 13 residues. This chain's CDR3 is CASSSYTGGEQYF. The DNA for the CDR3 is TGTGCCAGCAGCTCATACACGGGGGGCGAGCAGTACTTC.

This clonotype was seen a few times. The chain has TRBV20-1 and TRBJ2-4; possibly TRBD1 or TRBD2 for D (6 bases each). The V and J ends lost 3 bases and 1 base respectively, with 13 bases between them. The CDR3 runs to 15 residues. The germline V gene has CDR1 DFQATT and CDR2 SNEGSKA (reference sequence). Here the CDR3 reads CSARSGADAKNIQYF. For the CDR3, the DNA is TGCAGTGCTAGGTCGGGGGCTGACGCCAAAAACATTCAGTACTTC.

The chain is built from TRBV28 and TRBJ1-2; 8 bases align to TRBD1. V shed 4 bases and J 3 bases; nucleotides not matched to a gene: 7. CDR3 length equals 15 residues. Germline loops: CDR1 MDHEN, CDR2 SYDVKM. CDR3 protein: CASSSGQGGHYGYTF. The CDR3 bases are TGTGCCAGCAGTTCCGGACAGGGAGGACACTATGGCTACACCTTC.

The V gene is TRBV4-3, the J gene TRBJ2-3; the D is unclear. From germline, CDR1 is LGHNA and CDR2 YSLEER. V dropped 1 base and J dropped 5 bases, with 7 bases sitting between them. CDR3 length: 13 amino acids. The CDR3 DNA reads TGCGCCAGCAGCCAAGCCCAGTTAGATACGCAGTATTTT. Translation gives CASSQAQLDTQYF.

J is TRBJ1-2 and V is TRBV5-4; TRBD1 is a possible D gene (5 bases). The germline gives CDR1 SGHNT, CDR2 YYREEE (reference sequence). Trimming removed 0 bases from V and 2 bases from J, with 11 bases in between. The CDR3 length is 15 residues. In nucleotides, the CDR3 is TGTGCCAGCAGCTTGGCCGAGCGGGGGAACTATGGCTACACCTTC. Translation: CASSLAERGNYGYTF.

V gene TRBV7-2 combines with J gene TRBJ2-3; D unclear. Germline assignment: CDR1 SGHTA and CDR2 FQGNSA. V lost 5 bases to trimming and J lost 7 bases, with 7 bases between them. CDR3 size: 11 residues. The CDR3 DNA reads TGTGCCAGCAGCCCAGAGTATACGCAGTATTTT. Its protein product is CASSPEYTQYF. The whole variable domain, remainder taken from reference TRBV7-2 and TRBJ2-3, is GAGVSQSPSNKVTEKGKDVELRCDPISGHTALYWYRQSLGQGLEFLIYFQGNSAPDKSGLPSDRFSAERTGGSVSTLTIQRTQQEDSAVYLCASSPEYTQYFGPGTRLTVL.

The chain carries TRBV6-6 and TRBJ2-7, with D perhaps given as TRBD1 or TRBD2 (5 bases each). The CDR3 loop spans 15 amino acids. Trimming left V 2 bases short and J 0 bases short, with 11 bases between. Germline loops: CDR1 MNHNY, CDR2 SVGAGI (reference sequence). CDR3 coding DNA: TGTGCCAGCAGTTACGAGGGGCGAAGCTCCTACGAGCAGTACGTC. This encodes CASSYEGRSSYEQYV.

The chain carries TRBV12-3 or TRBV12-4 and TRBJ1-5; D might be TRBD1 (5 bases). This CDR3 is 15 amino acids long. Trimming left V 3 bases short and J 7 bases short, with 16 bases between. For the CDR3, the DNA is TGTGCCAGCAGTTTGGGACGGTTCGGAGTCCAGCCCCAGCATTTT. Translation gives CASSLGRFGVQPQHF.

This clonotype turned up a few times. CDR3 in amino acids: CASGKQQGYTEAFF. The CDR3 DNA is TGTGCCAGCGGGAAGCAGCAGGGATACACTGAAGCTTTCTTT. This rearrangement joins TRBV6-2 or TRBV6-3 to TRBJ1-1, with TRBD1 as a possible D gene (5 bases). The germline gives CDR1 MNHEY, CDR2 SVGEGT. V was trimmed by 8 bases and J by 3 bases, leaving 16 bases between them. The CDR3 is 14 residues long.

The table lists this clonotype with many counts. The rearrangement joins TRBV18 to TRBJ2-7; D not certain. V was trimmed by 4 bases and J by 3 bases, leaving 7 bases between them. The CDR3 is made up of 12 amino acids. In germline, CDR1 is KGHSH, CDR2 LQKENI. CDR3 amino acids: CASSQANYEQYF. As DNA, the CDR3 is TGTGCCAGCTCACAGGCTAACTACGAGCAGTACTTC.

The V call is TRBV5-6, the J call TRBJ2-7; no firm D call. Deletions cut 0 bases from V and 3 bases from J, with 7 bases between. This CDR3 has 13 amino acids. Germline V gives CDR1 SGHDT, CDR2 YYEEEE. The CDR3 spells CASSLGRLYEQYV. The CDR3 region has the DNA TGTGCCAGCAGCTTGGGTAGGCTCTACGAGCAGTACGTC.

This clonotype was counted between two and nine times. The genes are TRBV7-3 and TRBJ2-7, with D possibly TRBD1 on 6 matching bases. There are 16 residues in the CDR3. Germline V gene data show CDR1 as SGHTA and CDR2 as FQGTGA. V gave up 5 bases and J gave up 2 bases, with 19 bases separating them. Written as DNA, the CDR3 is TGTGCCAGCAGCCCCCAGTCCCGGGACACCGCCTACGAGCAGTACGTC. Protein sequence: CASSPQSRDTAYEQYV.

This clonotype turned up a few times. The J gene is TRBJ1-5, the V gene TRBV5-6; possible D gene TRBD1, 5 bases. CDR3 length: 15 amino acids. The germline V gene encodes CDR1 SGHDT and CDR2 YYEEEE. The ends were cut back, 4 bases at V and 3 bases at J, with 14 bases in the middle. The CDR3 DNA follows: TGTGCCAGCAGCCAACGGGACGGGTTCAATCAGCCCCAGCATTTT. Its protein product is CASSQRDGFNQPQHF.

CDR3 coding DNA: TGCGCCAGCAGCCCGCGTGCGACTAGCGGGGTCTACGAGCAGTACTTC. Its protein product is CASSPRATSGVYEQYF. This chain joins TRBV5-1 and TRBJ2-7; 11 bases fit TRBD2. The CDR3 totals 16 residues. The V and J ends lost 4 bases and 3 bases, in that order; junction bases with no gene match: 9. CDR1 is SGHRS, CDR2 YFSETQ, per germline.

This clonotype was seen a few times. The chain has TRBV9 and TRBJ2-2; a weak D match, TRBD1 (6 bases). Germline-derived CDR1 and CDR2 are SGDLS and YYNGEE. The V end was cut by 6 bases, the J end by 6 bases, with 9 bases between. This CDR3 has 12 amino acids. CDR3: CASNRAAGELFF. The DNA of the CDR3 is TGTGCCAGCAACAGGGCGGCCGGGGAGCTGTTTTTT.

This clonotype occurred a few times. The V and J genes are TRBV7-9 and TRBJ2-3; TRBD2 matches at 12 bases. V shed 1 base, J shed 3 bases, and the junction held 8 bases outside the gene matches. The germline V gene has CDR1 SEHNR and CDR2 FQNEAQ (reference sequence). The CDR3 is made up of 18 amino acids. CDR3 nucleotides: TGTGCCAGCAGCTTAGGAACTTGGACTAGCGGGGTGACAGATACGCAGTATTTT. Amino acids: CASSLGTWTSGVTDTQYF.

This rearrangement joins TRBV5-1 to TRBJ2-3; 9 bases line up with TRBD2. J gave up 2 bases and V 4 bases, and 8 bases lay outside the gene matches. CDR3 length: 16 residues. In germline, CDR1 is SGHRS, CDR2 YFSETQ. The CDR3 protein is CASSGRAGGATDTQYF. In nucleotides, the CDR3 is TGCGCCAGCAGCGGTCGAGCGGGGGGTGCCACAGATACGCAGTATTTT.